The 7 T cell receptor beta chains in this list originate from one sample, sequenced in a study of vaccination effects on CD4 cells after COVID-19 (dated by TCRdb to 2022 to 2024). Library construction relied on the immunoSEQ multiplex PCR assay. Held by TCRdb, this immuneACCESS table contains in-frame sequences only and omits some clones. Under half of the omission traces to an unresolved V gene where checked; the cause of the rest is unknown. This sample holds over 8,000 clones; around 76% were observed only once. Clones ranked in the top ten supply 10% to 12% of the sample. Antigens for these TCRs are unknown. After around 10 days of culture, CD4+ T cells were isolated with the EasySep CD4+ T cell isolation kit. Participants received two doses of either the BNT162b2 or the mRNA-1273 mRNA SARS-CoV-2 vaccine. The source was CD4+ T cells from PBMCs cultured without peptide, collected after COVID-19 vaccination. The receptors originated from a human donor who received a COVID-19 vaccine.

V usage is TRBV12-3 or TRBV12-4 and J usage is TRBJ1-1; D unresolved. Trimming removed 3 bases from V and 7 bases from J, with 9 bases in between. The CDR3 spans 12 residues. As DNA, the CDR3 is TGTGCCAGCAGTTTCGTTCACAGTGAAGCTTTCTTT. This codes for CASSFVHSEAFF.

The rearrangement joins TRBV7-3 to TRBJ1-2; D is unresolved. This CDR3 has 14 amino acids. Trimming shortened V by 0 bases and J by 3 bases, and 8 bases separated the two germline ends. Germline V gene data show CDR1 as SGHTA and CDR2 as FQGTGA. The CDR3 DNA sequence: TGTGCCAGCAGCTTAACGTGGGGTGACTATGGCTACACCTTC. This codes for CASSLTWGDYGYTF. Based on the CDR3 plus reference TRBV7-3 and TRBJ1-2, the full variable domain is GAGVSQTPSNKVTEKGKYVELRCDPISGHTALYWYRQSLGQGPEFLIYFQGTGAADDSGLPNDRFFAVRPEGSVSTLKIQRTERGDSAVYLCASSLTWGDYGYTFGSGTRLTVV.

The chain employs TRBV7-9 and TRBJ2-7, with D hard to call. Germline lookup yields CDR1 SEHNR and CDR2 FQNEAQ (reference sequence). V lost 3 bases, J lost 1 base, and 7 bases lay in between. The length of the CDR3 is 13 residues. The CDR3 spells CASSLQSSYEQYF. For the CDR3, the DNA is TGTGCCAGCAGCTTGCAGTCATCCTACGAGCAGTACTTC.

This chain links TRBV5-8 with TRBJ1-2, with 10 bases lining up with TRBD1. V lost 0 bases to trimming and J lost 7 bases; unmatched junction nucleotides: 3. CDR1 is SGHTS and CDR2 is YDEGEE in the germline V gene. The CDR3 spans 14 residues. The DNA for the CDR3 is TGTGCCAGCAGCTTGGGACAGGGGGCCGGTGGCTACACCTTC. Residues: CASSLGQGAGGYTF.

The rearrangement uses TRBV4-2 and TRBJ1-1, with no clear D. The germline V and J ends were trimmed by 1 base and 1 base, with 7 bases remaining between them. The germline V gene has CDR1 LGHNA and CDR2 YNFKEQ. This CDR3 spans 14 amino acids. CDR3 sequence (DNA): TGTGCCAGCAGCCAAGTTGTGCAGAACACTGAAGCTTTCTTT. Its translation: CASSQVVQNTEAFF.

The genes are TRBV12-3 or TRBV12-4 and TRBJ1-4; D not certain. This CDR3 spans 11 amino acids. V lost 1 base and J lost 8, with 2 bases in between. CDR3 sequence: CASSLVEKLFF. CDR3 nucleotides: TGTGCCAGCAGTTTAGTAGAAAAACTGTTTTTT.

V gene TRBV9 combines with J gene TRBJ2-3, with TRBD2 matching 7 bases. CDR3 length: 15 amino acids. Trimming removed 0 bases from V and 1 base from J; junction bases left unmatched: 2. The germline CDR1 and CDR2 sequences are SGDLS and YYNGEE. The CDR3 DNA is TGTGCCAGCAGCGTAGGGGAGGGTGGCACAGATACGCAGTATTTT. Translation gives CASSVGEGGTDTQYF. The full variable domain, rest sourced from reference TRBV9 and TRBJ2-3, is DSGVTQTPKHLITATGQRVTLRCSPRSGDLSVYWYQQSLDQGLQFLIQYYNGEERAKGNILERFSAQQFPDLHSELNLSSLELGDSALYFCASSVGEGGTDTQYFGPGTRLTVL.